These 6 T cell receptor beta chains originate from one sample sequenced in a study of human T cells and chemical hapten exposure (dated by TCRdb to the early 2020s). Library preparation used RACE. The data were produced on a NextSeq 500. In-frame beta chains were kept once TCRdb had trimmed the public reads at Q25 with fastp and called clones with MiXCR. All rows with the same CDR3 protein become a single entry with the most common DNA and genes. The sample table holds 70,000 to 95,000 distinct CDR3 sequences, of which 6.5% to 8% were seen once. Of the sample, approximately 1.2% is held by the ten largest clones. In light of the paper, this sample's time point label describes: patch test 2, 6 weeks after DPC sensitization. The treatment or condition label of this sample denotes: therapeutic diphenylcyclopropenone sensitization with weekly scalp DPC. The sample in question was whole blood, obtained in connection with sensitization to the hapten diphenylcyclopropenone (DPC). The receptor set was obtained from a woman aged 25 to 45 with alopecia areata. Some clones in this sample may be carry-over from other donors' samples.

This clonotype was seen at least ten times. The gene calls are TRBV20-1 and TRBJ1-4; D unclear. Germline V lookup: CDR1 DFQATT, CDR2 SNEGSKA (reference sequence). This CDR3 spans 19 amino acids. V was shortened by 5 bases and J by 5 bases, with 30 bases between the two germline ends. CDR3 region: CSAGPLAGEISTDNEKLFF. As DNA, the CDR3 is TGCAGTGCTGGCCCCCTAGCCGGGGAGATATCGACCGACAATGAAAAACTGTTTTTT.

The chain links TRBV18 to TRBJ2-5; D not certain. This CDR3 has 13 residues. CDR1 and CDR2 (germline): KGHSH, LQKENI. Trimming cost V 1 base and J 5 bases, with 8 bases left between them. CDR3 sequence: CASSPLTSETQYF. CDR3 in DNA: TGTGCCAGCTCACCACTCACGAGTGAGACCCAGTACTTC.

This clonotype was seen at least ten times. The chain uses TRBV12-5 and TRBJ2-2, with D possibly TRBD1 on 6 matching bases. Germline V lookup: CDR1 LGHNT, CDR2 FRNRAP. This CDR3 is 14 amino acids long. Between the trimmed V and J ends, which lost 6 bases and 4 bases, there was a span of 12 bases. This chain's CDR3 is CASGIGQPTGELFF. The CDR3 nucleotides read TGTGCTAGTGGAATCGGACAGCCCACCGGGGAGCTGTTTTTT.

This clonotype was seen many times. V is TRBV30 and J is TRBJ1-5; D possibly corresponds to TRBD1 (6 bases). The V gene's germline CDR1 is GTSNPN and CDR2 SVGIG (reference sequence). The CDR3 has 16 amino acids. Trimming removed 2 bases at V and 0 bases at J, with 14 bases between. Here the CDR3 DNA reads TGTGCCTGGAGTCCGGACAGAACAGCTAGCAATCAGCCCCAGCATTTT. It codes for CAWSPDRTASNQPQHF.

This clonotype was seen ten or more times. The CDR3 DNA sequence: TGTGCCAGCAGCTACCCCCAGGGAGAACTGTTTTTT. Translated: CASSYPQGELFF. The genes are TRBV7-8 and TRBJ1-4, with a possible D match to TRBD1 (5 bases). CDR1 and CDR2 (germline): SGHVS, FQNEAQ. CDR3 length equals 12 residues. The V end lost 4 bases, the J end lost 12 bases, and 12 bases lay between the germline ends.

This clonotype was seen repeatedly, ten times or more. The J gene is TRBJ1-1, the V gene TRBV6-1; D perhaps matches TRBD1 (6 bases). This CDR3 region has 13 residues. CDR1 is MNHNS and CDR2 is SASEGT in the germline V gene. V was clipped by 5 bases and J by 4 bases, with 11 bases between them. CDR3 nucleotides: TGTGCCAGCAGTCCAAGACAGGCCACTGAAGCTTTCTTT. Translation gives CASSPRQATEAFF.